One and the same sample provided the 3 T cell receptor beta chains below, sequenced in a study of beta chain features in type 1 diabetes. General study points: Across all four CD4+ subsets, people with type 1 diabetes showed modestly shorter TCRB CDR3s.

Every isolated RNA sample was fully reverse transcribed, so sequencing captured expressed TCRB transcripts. Data came from immunoSEQ multiplex PCR; TCRdb stores just in-frame clones and leaves some out. The table records approximately 600,000 clones, around an eighth of them present only once. Antigens for these TCRs are unknown. Sequenced material: naive CD4+ T cells from blood. The source of these receptors is a man under 40 with type 1 diabetes.

Of note for this clone: The same CDR3 arises from other DNA sequences in this sample as well. The chain links TRBV10-3 to TRBJ1-2, with TRBD1 matching 7 bases. Germline trimming cut 0 bases from V and 8 bases from J; bases unmatched to any gene: 0. Germline V lookup: CDR1 ENHRY, CDR2 SYGVKD. The CDR3 covers 12 residues. Written as DNA, the CDR3 is TGTGCCATCAGTGAGTCGACAGGGGGCTACACCTTC. Translating it yields CAISESTGGYTF.

This clone turned up a few times. The J gene is TRBJ2-1, the V gene TRBV2; D remains ambiguous. Germline V gene lookup returns CDR1 SNHLY and CDR2 FYNNEI. V was cut by 8 bases and J by 4 bases, with 6 bases left in between. The CDR3 consists of 11 residues. The CDR3 DNA follows: TGTGCCAGCGGCCAGTACAATGAGCAGTTCTTC. Translation: CASGQYNEQFF. The whole variable domain, remainder taken from reference TRBV2 and TRBJ2-1, is EPEVTQTPSHQVTQMGQEVILRCVPISNHLYFYWYRQILGQKVEFLVSFYNNEISEKSEIFDDQFSVERPDGSNFTLKIRSTKLEDSAMYFCASGQYNEQFFGPGTRLTVL.

This chain uses TRBV11-3 with TRBJ2-2; 8 bases fit TRBD2. The CDR3 runs to 15 residues. V shed 3 bases and J 1 base; nucleotides not matched to a gene: 1. Germline assignment: CDR1 SGHNT and CDR2 YENEEA. CDR3 sequence: CASSFSGVNTGELFF. The DNA for the CDR3 is TGTGCCAGCAGCTTTAGCGGGGTGAACACCGGGGAGCTGTTTTTT.